There are a few counts of the clone carrying this TCR beta chain. CDR3 size: 13 residues. Germline V gene sequence: CDR1 LGHDT, CDR2 YNNKEL (reference sequence). V dropped 2 bases and J dropped 8 bases, with 9 bases sitting between them. This sample is part of a study of blood T cell repertoires in COVID-19. In the study overall: Sources were T cells, B-cell-depleted T cells, or PBMCs; the material itself was cDNA or gDNA.

In the original processing: Counts of nucleated cells, estimated from reference gene primer amplification, were obtained. Profiling relied on immunoSEQ multiplex PCR, and the TCRdb table lists in-frame clones only, not all of them. That table gives V, J and clone size, and the DNA gave D and trimming. There are hundreds of thousands of clones in the sample; under 90% occur only once, and more than 1.5% lies in the top ten. The study drew participants aged about 18 to 95 years from 24 US areas. The study counted Cohort 3 donors as recovered given two negative PCRs, clearance, or symptom resolution. V is TRBV3-1 (or the pseudogene TRBV3-2) and J is TRBJ1-4, with TRBD1 as a possible D gene (5 bases). The specimen was PBMCs or T cells enriched from blood (not recorded which). This TCR came from a man in his forties who had recovered from COVID-19. The CDR3 sequence is CASSQRGREKLFF. The CDR3 region has the DNA TGTGCCAGCAGCCAAAGGGGCCGGGAAAAACTGTTTTTT.